The T cell receptor (beta chain) described here comes from a study of blood T cell repertoires in COVID-19. Turning to the study itself: PBMCs, B-cell-depleted T cells, or T cells provided the cDNA or gDNA that made up the material.

The CDR3 contains 13 residues. Germline CDR1 and CDR2: MNHNY and SVGAGI (reference sequence). Trimming pared 10 bases from V and 3 bases from J, leaving 13 bases between. Authors' analysis steps: Amplifying reference gene primers gave estimates of nucleated cell counts. Profiling relied on immunoSEQ multiplex PCR, and the TCRdb table lists in-frame clones only, not all of them. V and J calls and clone size come straight from that table; D and trimming were deduced from the DNA. The sample lists under 150,000 clones; 85% were seen once. The receptor was isolated from a human donor in a cohort sampled during active COVID-19. Specimen: peripheral blood. V and J are TRBV6-6 and TRBJ1-5; D not resolved. Here the CDR3 reads CATKAQPNQPQHF. The CDR3 nucleotides read TGTGCCACCAAGGCACAGCCCAATCAGCCCCAGCATTTT.